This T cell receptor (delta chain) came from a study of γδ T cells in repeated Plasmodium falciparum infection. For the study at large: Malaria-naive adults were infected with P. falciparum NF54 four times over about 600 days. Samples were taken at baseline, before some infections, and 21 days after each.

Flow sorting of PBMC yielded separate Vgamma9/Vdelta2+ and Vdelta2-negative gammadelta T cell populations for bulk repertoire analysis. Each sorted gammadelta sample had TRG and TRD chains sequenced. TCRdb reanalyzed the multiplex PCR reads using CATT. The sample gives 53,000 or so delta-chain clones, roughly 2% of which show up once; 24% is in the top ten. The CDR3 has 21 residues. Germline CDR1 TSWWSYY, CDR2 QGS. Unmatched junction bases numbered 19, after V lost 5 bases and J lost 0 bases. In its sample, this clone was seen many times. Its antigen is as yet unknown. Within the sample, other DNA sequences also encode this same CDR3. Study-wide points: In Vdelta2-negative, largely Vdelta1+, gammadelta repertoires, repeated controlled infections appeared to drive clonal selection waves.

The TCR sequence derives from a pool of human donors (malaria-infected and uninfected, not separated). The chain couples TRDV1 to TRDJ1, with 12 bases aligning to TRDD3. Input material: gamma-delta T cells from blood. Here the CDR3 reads CALGTSFLLYWGIPYTDKLIF. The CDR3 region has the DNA TGTGCTCTTGGGACCTCCTTCCTCCTATACTGGGGGATACCTTACACCGATAAACTCATCTTT.